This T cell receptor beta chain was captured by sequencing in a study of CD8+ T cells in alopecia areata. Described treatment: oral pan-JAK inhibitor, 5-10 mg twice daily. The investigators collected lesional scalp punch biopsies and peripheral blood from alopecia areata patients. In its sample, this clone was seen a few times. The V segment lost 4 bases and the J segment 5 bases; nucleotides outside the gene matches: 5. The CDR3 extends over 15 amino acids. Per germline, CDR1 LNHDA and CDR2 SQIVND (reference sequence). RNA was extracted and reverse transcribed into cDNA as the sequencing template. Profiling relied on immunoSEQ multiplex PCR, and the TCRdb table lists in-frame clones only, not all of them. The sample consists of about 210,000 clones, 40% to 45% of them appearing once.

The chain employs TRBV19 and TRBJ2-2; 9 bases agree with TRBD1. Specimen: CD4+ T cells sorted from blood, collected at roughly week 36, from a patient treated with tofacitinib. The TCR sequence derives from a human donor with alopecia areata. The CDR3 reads CASSTGQGRTGELFF. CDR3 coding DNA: TGTGCCAGTAGTACCGGACAGGGGAGGACCGGGGAGCTGTTTTTT. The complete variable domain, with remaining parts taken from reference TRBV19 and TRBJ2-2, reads DGGITQSPKYLFRKEGQNVTLSCEQNLNHDAMYWYRQDPGQGLRLIYYSQIVNDFQKGDIAEGYSVSREKKESFPLTVTSAQKNPTAFYLCASSTGQGRTGELFFGEGSRLTVL.